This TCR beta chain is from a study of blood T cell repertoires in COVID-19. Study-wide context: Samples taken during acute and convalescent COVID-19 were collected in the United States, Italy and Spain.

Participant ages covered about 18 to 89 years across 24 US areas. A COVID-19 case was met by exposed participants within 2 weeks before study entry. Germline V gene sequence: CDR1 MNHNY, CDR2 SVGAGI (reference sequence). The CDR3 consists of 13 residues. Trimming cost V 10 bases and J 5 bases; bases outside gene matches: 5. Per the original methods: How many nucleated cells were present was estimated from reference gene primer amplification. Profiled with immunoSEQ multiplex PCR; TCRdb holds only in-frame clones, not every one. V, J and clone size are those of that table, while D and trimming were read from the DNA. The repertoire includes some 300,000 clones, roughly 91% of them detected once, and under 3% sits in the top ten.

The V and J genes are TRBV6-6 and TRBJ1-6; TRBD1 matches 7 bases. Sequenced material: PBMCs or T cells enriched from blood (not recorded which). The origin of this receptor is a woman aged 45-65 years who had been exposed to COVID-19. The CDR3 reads CATQDRDNSPLHF. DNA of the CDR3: TGTGCCACCCAAGACAGGGATAATTCACCCCTCCACTTT.